There are a few counts of the clone carrying this T cell receptor (gamma chain). Its antigen is unidentified. This sample is part of a study of Vδ1+ human thymocytes. General study findings and limits: Unexpected Vdelta2 sequences could cause misinterpretation of bulk repertoire data. Unlike peripheral blood Vdelta1+ controls, thymic delta-chain sequences included around 21% Vdelta2 and few Vdelta3. TRG sequences recurred across donors, whereas TRD sequences stayed essentially private. Highly polyclonal TRG and TRD repertoires with Gaussian CDR3 length distributions appeared in thymus.

Vdelta1+ thymocyte sorts reached between about 97% and 99.6% purity. CDR3 length equals 13 residues. Germline V gives CDR1 VENAVY, CDR2 YDSYNSRV. With V trimmed by 5 bases and J by 1 base, 5 bases remained unmatched. The template was reverse-transcribed extracted RNA. The CDR3 regions were amplified by multiplex PCR from V-gene primers to a constant-region primer. TCRdb re-processed the multiplex PCR reads via CATT. The sample records tens of thousands of gamma-chain clones, 20% to 25% being singletons. Sequencing was done on a sample of Vdelta1+ gamma-delta thymocytes from the thymus. Documented subset: FACS-sorted CD3+ TCRalphabeta- TCRVdelta1+ TCRVdelta2- thymocytes. This chain links TRGV8 with TRGJ1 or TRGJ2. This receptor was taken from a girl under three years old who had congenital heart surgery. CDR3 in amino acids: CATWGPNYYKKLF. The CDR3 DNA is TGTGCCACCTGGGGGCCTAATTATTATAAGAAACTCTTT.